The next 7 T cell receptor beta chains were all read from a single sample in a study of blood T cell repertoires in COVID-19. The assay was immunoSEQ multiplex PCR, and TCRdb's table has in-frame clones only and misses some. This sample has hundreds of thousands of clones, with about nine tenths found just once. Sequencing was performed on peripheral blood. All receptors derive from a woman under 30 with acute or convalescent COVID-19.

The chain uses TRBV2 and TRBJ1-2; weak D call: TRBD1 (5 bases). The CDR3 extends over 15 amino acids. V lost 7 bases and J 2 bases, leaving 17 bases between the germline ends. Germline V gene data show CDR1 as SNHLY and CDR2 as FYNNEI. The CDR3 is CASTTSPQGNYGYTF. The DNA of the CDR3 is TGTGCCAGCACTACGTCCCCCCAGGGAAACTATGGCTACACCTTC.

In DNA, the CDR3 is TGTGCCAGCAGCGACGACAGGGGAGGCTACACCTTC. Translating gives CASSDDRGGYTF. The chain employs TRBV7-3 and TRBJ1-2; 8 nucleotides line up with TRBD1. CDR1 is SGHTA, CDR2 FQGTGA, per germline. CDR3 size: 12 residues. V lost 5 bases, J lost 8 bases, and 4 bases stayed unmatched.

The V and J genes are TRBV20-1 and TRBJ1-2, with a weak D call TRBD1 (5 bases). The CDR3 is 13 amino acids. The germline V gene encodes CDR1 DFQATT and CDR2 SNEGSKA (reference sequence). V was pared by 3 bases and J by 5 bases, with 13 bases between. CDR3 DNA: TGCAGTGCTAGTGGGCAGGGTCGGTATGGCTACACCTTC. It yields the protein CSASGQGRYGYTF.

This chain's CDR3 is CASRPRTGVAKNIQYF. CDR3 bases: TGTGCCAGTAGACCCCGGACAGGGGTAGCCAAAAACATTCAGTACTTC. The chain combines TRBV19 with TRBJ2-4; 9 bases match TRBD1. The CDR3 loop spans 16 amino acids. Trimming at V came to 6 bases and at J to 0 bases, leaving 6 bases not matched to a gene. CDR1 and CDR2 (germline): LNHDA, SQIVND (reference sequence).

The chain employs TRBV29-1 and TRBJ2-2; D possibly corresponds to TRBD2 (7 bases). There are 14 residues in the CDR3. Germline V CDR1 and CDR2: SQVTM, ANQGSEA. Trimming took 4 bases from V and 7 from J, leaving 16 bases between them. The CDR3 region has the DNA TGCAGCGTTGTCCCGGGGGGCCCAGTCGGGGAGCTGTTTTTT. Protein product: CSVVPGGPVGELFF.

The CDR3 region is CASSYRARGNQQYF. CDR3 in DNA: TGTGCCAGCAGTTATCGGGCAAGGGGTAATCAGCAGTACTTC. The V gene is TRBV6-5, the J gene TRBJ2-7; possible D gene TRBD1, 5 bases. V dropped 3 bases and J dropped 8 bases, with 17 bases sitting between them. Germline lookup yields CDR1 MNHEY and CDR2 SVGAGI. The CDR3 consists of 14 residues.

The chain employs TRBV27 and TRBJ1-4; D unclear. CDR1 and CDR2 from the germline V gene are MNHEY and SMNVEV (reference sequence). V lost 5 bases to trimming and J lost 8 bases, with 15 bases between them. This CDR3 region has 14 residues. The CDR3 loop reads CASSTYSPGEKLFF. CDR3 bases: TGTGCCAGCAGTACCTACTCGCCGGGGGAAAAACTGTTTTTT.